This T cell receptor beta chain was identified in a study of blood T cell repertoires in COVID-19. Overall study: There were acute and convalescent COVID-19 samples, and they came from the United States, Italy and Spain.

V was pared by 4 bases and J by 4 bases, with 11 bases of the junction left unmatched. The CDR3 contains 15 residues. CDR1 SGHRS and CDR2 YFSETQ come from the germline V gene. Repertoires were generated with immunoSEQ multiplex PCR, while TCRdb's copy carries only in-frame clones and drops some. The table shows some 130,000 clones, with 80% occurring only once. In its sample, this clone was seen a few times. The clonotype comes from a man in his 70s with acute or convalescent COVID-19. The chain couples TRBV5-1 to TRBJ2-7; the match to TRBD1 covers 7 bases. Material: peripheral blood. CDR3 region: CASSRDRVGVYEQYF. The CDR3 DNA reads TGCGCCAGCAGCAGAGACAGGGTTGGCGTTTACGAGCAGTACTTC.